The clone carrying this T cell receptor (beta chain) was seen a few times. Trimming stripped 6 bases from V and 8 bases from J, with 2 bases between. Germline assignment: CDR1 LGHNA and CDR2 YSLEER. CDR3 length equals 10 residues. The sample belongs to a study of blood T cells in healthy people across ages. The study drew donors from healthy Caucasian individuals in Russia aged 6 to 90. Extractions gave at least 5 micrograms of total RNA per sample. It was with a sample-barcoded 5' primer and a J-beta primer mix that a second PCR of about 6 to 11 cycles was run. Each sample yielded at least 2.5 million CDR3-containing paired-end reads. A single record per CDR3 protein comes from TCRdb applying MiXCR to the 5' RACE reads. The table includes over 600,000 distinct CDR3 sequences, 56% detected once.

The chain is built from TRBV4-3 and TRBJ2-6; D unclear. This clonotype originated in a man aged 35-49 years in good health. Material: blood. CDR3 coding DNA: TGCGCCAGCAGTACCAACGTCCTGACTTTC. It is translated as CASSTNVLTF.